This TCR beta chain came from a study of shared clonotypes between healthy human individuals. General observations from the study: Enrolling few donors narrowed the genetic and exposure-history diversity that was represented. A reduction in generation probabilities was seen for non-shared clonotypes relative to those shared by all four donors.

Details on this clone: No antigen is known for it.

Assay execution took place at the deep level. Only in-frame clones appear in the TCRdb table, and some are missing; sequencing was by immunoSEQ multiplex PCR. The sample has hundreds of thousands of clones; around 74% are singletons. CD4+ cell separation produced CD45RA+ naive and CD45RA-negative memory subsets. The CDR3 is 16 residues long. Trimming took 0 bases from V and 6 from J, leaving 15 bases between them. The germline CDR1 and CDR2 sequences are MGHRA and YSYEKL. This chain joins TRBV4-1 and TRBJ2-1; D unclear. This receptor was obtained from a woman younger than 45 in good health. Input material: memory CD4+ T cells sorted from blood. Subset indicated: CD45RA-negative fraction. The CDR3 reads CASSQDDRPPLNEQFF. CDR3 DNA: TGCGCCAGCAGCCAAGATGATCGGCCCCCCCTCAATGAGCAGTTCTTC.